Sequencing of this T cell receptor beta chain was carried out in a study of follicular helper T cells after annual influenza vaccination. This CDR3 is built from 15 residues. Trimming cost V 7 bases and J 8 bases; bases outside gene matches: 16. Germline CDR1 GTSNPN, CDR2 SVGIG (reference sequence). Time point: 2015-2016 season, 7 days after influenza vaccination. The data were produced by immunoSEQ multiplex PCR, yet TCRdb's version contains in-frame clones alone and is incomplete. The sample records around 1,300 clones, around 60% being singletons. This clonotype was sampled from an adult who received the influenza vaccine. The chain carries TRBV30 and TRBJ2-1, with 8 bases fitting TRBD2. Material: CXCR5+ CD38+ circulating T follicular helper cells from blood, obtained 7 days after influenza vaccination. Subset in this sample: circulating Tfh, non-naive CD4+CXCR5+PD-1+ (ICOS+CD38+ or ICOS-CD38-). The chain's CDR3 is CASKTGTSFSDEQFF. Here the CDR3 DNA reads TGTGCCTCCAAAACCGGGACTAGTTTTTCCGATGAGCAGTTCTTC.